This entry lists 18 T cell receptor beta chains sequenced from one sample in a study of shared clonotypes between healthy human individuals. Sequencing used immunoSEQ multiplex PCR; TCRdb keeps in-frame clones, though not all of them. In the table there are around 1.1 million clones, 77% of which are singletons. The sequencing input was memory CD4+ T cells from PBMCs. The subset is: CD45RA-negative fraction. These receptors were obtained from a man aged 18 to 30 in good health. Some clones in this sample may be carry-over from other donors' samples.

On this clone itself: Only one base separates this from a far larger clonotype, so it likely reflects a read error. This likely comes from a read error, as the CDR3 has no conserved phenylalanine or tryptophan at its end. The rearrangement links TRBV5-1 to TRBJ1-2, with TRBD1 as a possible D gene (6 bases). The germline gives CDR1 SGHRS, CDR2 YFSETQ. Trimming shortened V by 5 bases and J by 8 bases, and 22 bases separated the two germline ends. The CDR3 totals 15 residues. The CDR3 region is CASSPLGAGVYGYTS. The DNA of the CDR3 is TGCGCCAGCAGTCCGTTGGGCGCAGGGGTTTACGGCTACACCTCC.

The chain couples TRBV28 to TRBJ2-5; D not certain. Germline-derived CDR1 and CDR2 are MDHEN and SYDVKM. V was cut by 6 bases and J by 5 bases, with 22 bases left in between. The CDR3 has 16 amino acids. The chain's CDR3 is CASSLTVADGFETQYF. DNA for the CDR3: TGTGCCAGCAGCCTGACCGTGGCGGATGGTTTTGAGACCCAGTACTTC.

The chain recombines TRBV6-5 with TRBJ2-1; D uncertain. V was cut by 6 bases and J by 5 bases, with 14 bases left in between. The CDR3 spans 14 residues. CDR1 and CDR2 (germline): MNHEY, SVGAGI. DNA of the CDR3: TGTGCCAGCAGCACCGAAGGGATCGACAATGAGCAGTTCTTC. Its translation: CASSTEGIDNEQFF.

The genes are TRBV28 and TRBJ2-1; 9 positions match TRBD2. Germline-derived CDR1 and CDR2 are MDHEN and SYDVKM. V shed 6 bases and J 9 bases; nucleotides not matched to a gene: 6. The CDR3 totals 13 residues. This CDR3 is CASRAAGGIEQFF. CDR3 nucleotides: TGTGCCAGCAGAGCGGCGGGAGGGATTGAGCAGTTCTTC.

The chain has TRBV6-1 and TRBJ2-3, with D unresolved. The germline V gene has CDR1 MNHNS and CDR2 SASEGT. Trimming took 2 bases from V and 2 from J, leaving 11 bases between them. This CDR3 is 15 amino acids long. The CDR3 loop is CASSEYAVPTDTQYF. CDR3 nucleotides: TGTGCCAGCAGTGAATACGCAGTCCCCACAGATACGCAGTATTTT.

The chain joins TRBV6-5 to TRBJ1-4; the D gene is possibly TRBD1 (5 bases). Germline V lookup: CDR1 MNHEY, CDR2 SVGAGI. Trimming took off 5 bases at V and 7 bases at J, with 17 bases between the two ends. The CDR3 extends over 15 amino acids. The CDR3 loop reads CASSRGEVVGEKLFF. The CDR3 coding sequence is TGTGCCAGCAGTCGGGGGGAGGTGGTCGGTGAAAAACTGTTTTTT.

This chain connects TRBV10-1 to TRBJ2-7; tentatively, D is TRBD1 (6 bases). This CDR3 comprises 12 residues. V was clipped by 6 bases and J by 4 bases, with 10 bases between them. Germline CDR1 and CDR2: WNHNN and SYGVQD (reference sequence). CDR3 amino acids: CASSADRYEQYF. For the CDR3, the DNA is TGCGCCAGCAGCGCAGACAGGTACGAGCAGTACTTC.

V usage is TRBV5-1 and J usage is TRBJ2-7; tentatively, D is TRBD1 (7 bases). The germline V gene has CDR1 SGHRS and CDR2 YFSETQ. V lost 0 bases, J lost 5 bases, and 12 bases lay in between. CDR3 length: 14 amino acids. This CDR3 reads CASSLGQGGHEQYF. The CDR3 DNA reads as TGCGCCAGCAGCTTGGGCCAGGGGGGTCACGAGCAGTACTTC. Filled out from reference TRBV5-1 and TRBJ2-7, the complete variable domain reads KAGVTQTPRYLIKTRGQQVTLSCSPISGHRSVSWYQQTPGQGLQFLFEYFSETQRNKGNFPGRFSGRQFSNSRSEMNVSTLELGDSALYLCASSLGQGGHEQYFGPGTRLTVT.

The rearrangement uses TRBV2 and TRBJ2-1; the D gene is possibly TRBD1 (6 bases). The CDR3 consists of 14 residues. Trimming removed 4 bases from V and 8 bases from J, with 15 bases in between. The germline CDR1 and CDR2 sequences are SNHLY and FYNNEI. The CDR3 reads CASSGAGVDDEQFF. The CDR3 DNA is TGTGCCAGCAGTGGGGCAGGGGTTGACGATGAGCAGTTCTTC.

CDR3 amino acids: CASSRGESSYNEQFF. The CDR3 region has the DNA TGTGCCAGTAGTAGAGGGGAGAGCTCCTACAATGAGCAGTTCTTC. V is TRBV19 and J is TRBJ2-1; D may match TRBD1 or TRBD2 (5 bases each). The CDR3 contains 15 residues. Germline V gene sequence: CDR1 LNHDA, CDR2 SQIVND (reference sequence). Trimming pared 4 bases from V and 0 bases from J, leaving 10 bases between.

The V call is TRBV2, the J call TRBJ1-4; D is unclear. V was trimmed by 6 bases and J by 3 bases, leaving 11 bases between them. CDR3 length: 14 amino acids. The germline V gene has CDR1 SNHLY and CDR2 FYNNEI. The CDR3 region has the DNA TGTGCCAGCAGCGGAGCCGCGGCTAATGAAAAACTGTTTTTT. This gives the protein CASSGAAANEKLFF.

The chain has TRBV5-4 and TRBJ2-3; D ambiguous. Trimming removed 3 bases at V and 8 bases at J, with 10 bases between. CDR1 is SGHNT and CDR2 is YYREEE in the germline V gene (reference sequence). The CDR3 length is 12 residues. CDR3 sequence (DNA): TGTGCCAGCAGCTCCAACAGTGGTACGCAGTATTTT. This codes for CASSSNSGTQYF.

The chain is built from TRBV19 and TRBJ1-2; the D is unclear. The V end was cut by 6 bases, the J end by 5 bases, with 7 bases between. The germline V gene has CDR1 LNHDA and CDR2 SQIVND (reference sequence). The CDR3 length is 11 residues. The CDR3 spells CASRSRYGYTF. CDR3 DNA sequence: TGTGCCAGTAGATCACGATATGGCTACACCTTC.

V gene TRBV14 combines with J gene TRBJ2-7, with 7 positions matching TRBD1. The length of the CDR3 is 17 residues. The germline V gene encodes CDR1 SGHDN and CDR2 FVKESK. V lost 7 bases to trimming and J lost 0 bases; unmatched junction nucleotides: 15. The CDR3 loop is CASTPMGQSPSSYEQYF. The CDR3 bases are TGTGCCAGCACCCCAATGGGACAGTCGCCCAGCTCCTACGAGCAGTACTTC. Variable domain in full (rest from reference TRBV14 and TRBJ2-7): EAGVTQFPSHSVIEKGQTVTLRCDPISGHDNLYWYRRVMGKEIKFLLHFVKESKQDESGMPNNRFLAERTGGTYSTLKVQPAELEDSGVYFCASTPMGQSPSSYEQYFGPGTRLTVT.

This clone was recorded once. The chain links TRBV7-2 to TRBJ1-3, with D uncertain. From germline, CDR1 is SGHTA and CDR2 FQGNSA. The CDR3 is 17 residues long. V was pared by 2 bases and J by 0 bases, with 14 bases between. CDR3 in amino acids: CASSLQEVRISGNTIYF. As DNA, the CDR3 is TGTGCCAGCAGCTTACAGGAAGTACGGATCTCTGGAAACACCATATATTTT. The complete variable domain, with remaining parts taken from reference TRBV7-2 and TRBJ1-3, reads GAGVSQSPSNKVTEKGKDVELRCDPISGHTALYWYRQSLGQGLEFLIYFQGNSAPDKSGLPSDRFSAERTGGSVSTLTIQRTQQEDSAVYLCASSLQEVRISGNTIYFGEGSWLTVV.

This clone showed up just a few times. The CDR3 protein is CASSPGQGGYGYTF. The CDR3 nucleotides read TGTGCCAGCAGCCCAGGACAGGGAGGTTATGGCTACACCTTC. This chain links TRBV13 with TRBJ1-2; 8 positions match TRBD1. Losses at the gene ends were 5 bases for V and 5 bases for J; bases not matched to a gene: 7. Germline CDR1 is PRHDT and CDR2 is FYEKMQ (reference sequence). The CDR3 is 14 amino acids.

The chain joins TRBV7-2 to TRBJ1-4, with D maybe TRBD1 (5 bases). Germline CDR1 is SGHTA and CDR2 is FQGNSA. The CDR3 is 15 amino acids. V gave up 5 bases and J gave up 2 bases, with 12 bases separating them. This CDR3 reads CASSTQWGTNEKLFF. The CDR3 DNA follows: TGTGCCAGCAGCACGCAATGGGGGACTAATGAAAAACTGTTTTTT.

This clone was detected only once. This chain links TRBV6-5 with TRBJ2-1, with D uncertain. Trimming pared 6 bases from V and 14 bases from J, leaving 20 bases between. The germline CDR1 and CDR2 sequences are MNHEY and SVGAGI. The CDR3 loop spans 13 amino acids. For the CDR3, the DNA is TGTGCCAGCAGCTCCCCCAGCAGCGCCGCTGAGTTCTTC. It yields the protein CASSSPSSAAEFF.